The 25 T cell receptor beta chains listed next were all sequenced from one sample in a study of blood T cell repertoires in COVID-19 (dated by TCRdb to 2018 to 2020). Libraries came from the immunoSEQ multiplex PCR assay. Here the immuneACCESS table is served through TCRdb, limited to in-frame sequences with V and J called. Missing clones are a known gap in these copies; in checked studies unresolved V genes cover under half, and the rest lacks a known reason. A total of 95,000 to 100,000 clones appear in this sample, almost 95% of them only once. 5.7% of the sample lies in the top ten. The sequencing sample was made of peripheral blood. These receptors came from a man aged 50-60 years with active COVID-19.

This clone was seen only once. This chain uses TRBV5-1 with TRBJ2-7, with 11 positions matching TRBD2. The germline V gene encodes CDR1 SGHRS and CDR2 YFSETQ. The CDR3 extends over 18 amino acids. Germline trimming cut 0 bases from V and 2 bases from J; bases unmatched to any gene: 10. The chain's CDR3 is CASSLGLAGGPSTYEQYF. The CDR3, as DNA: TGCGCCAGCAGCTTGGGATTAGCGGGAGGGCCCTCTACCTACGAGCAGTACTTC.

Here the CDR3 reads CASSPRQGATGELFF. CDR3 coding DNA: TGCGCCAGCAGTCCTCGACAGGGGGCCACCGGGGAGCTGTTTTTT. The gene calls are TRBV10-1 and TRBJ2-2; the match to TRBD1 covers 10 bases. CDR1 and CDR2 (germline): WNHNN, SYGVQD (reference sequence). The CDR3 consists of 15 residues. Trimming removed 5 bases from V and 4 bases from J; junction bases left unmatched: 4.

The J gene is TRBJ1-5, the V gene TRBV28; D is possibly TRBD1 (5 bases). The CDR3 contains 14 residues. V was shortened by 5 bases and J by 6 bases, with 14 bases between the two germline ends. Per germline, CDR1 MDHEN and CDR2 SYDVKM. CDR3 in amino acids: CASSLTQGFQPQHF. The CDR3 region has the DNA TGTGCCAGCAGTCTAACCCAGGGTTTTCAGCCCCAGCATTTT.

This chain links TRBV21-1 with TRBJ2-2; the D call of TRBD1 is as the table states it, not checked on the DNA. TRBV21-1 is a pseudogene segment. The CDR3 length is 15 residues. The CDR3 sequence: CASSTTGELTGELFF. The DNA of the CDR3 is TGTGCCAGCAGCACTACAGGGGAACTCACCGGGGAGCTGTTTTTT.

The V gene is TRBV29-1, the J gene TRBJ1-2, with 11 bases fitting TRBD1. CDR3 length: 16 amino acids. Per germline, CDR1 SQVTM and CDR2 ANQGSEA. V trimming: 4 bases; J trimming: 3 bases; junction bases outside the gene matches: 10. The CDR3 reads CSVGPGQGVGDYGYTF. The CDR3 nucleotides are TGCAGCGTTGGACCGGGACAGGGGGTTGGTGACTATGGCTACACCTTC. The full variable domain, its missing parts supplied by reference TRBV29-1 and TRBJ1-2, is SAVISQKPSRDICQRGTSLTIQCQVDSQVTMMFWYRQQPGQSLTLIATANQGSEATYESGFVIDKFPISRPNLTFSTLTVSNMSPEDSSIYLCSVGPGQGVGDYGYTFGSGTRLTVV.

The V and J genes are TRBV6-1 and TRBJ2-1; 7 bases match TRBD2. After removal of 3 bases from V and 8 bases from J, the junction contained 13 bases not matched to a gene. The CDR3 runs 16 residues. CDR1 and CDR2 (germline): MNHNS, SASEGT. DNA for the CDR3: TGTGCCAGCAGTGACGGTAGGAGGGAGGGCCGAGATGAGCAGTTCTTC. Translating gives CASSDGRREGRDEQFF.

The chain carries TRBV25-1 and TRBJ1-1, with D perhaps TRBD1 (5 bases). The CDR3 consists of 16 residues. Germline CDR1 MGHDK, CDR2 SYGVNS. V gave up 4 bases and J gave up 3 bases, with 18 bases separating them. Written as DNA, the CDR3 is TGTGCCAGCAGTGCCCTTGGCGGGGGACGAGACACTGAAGCTTTCTTT. It translates to CASSALGGGRDTEAFF.

The V and J genes are TRBV5-4 and TRBJ2-7; 11 nucleotides agree with TRBD2. V was pared by 4 bases and J by 6 bases, with 12 bases of the junction left unmatched. Germline CDR1 reads SGHNT; CDR2 reads YYREEE (reference sequence). The CDR3 runs 16 residues. The CDR3 sequence is CASSPSTSGRSGEQYF. The CDR3 nucleotides are TGTGCCAGCAGCCCCTCAACTAGCGGGAGATCCGGCGAGCAGTACTTC. The variable domain in full, with the rest retrieved from reference TRBV5-4 and TRBJ2-7, is ETGVTQSPTHLIKTRGQQVTLRCSSQSGHNTVSWYQQALGQGPQFIFQYYREEENGRGNFPPRFSGLQFPNYSSELNVNALELDDSALYLCASSPSTSGRSGEQYFGPGTRLTVT.

J is TRBJ2-3 and V is TRBV7-2; D ambiguous. The CDR3 runs 15 residues. Per germline, CDR1 SGHTA and CDR2 FQGNSA. The V gene lost 5 bases and the J gene lost 4 bases, with 16 bases spanning the gap. CDR3: CASSPDWSSSDTQYF. In nucleotides, the CDR3 is TGTGCCAGCAGCCCTGACTGGAGCTCGTCAGATACGCAGTATTTT.

The V gene is TRBV4-1, the J gene TRBJ2-5; TRBD2 is a possible D gene (6 bases). The CDR3 runs 15 residues. Trimming removed 3 bases at V and 1 base at J, with 12 bases between. Germline lookup yields CDR1 MGHRA and CDR2 YSYEKL. The CDR3 nucleotides read TGCGCCAGCAGCCACCTGGGACTGGGCCAAGAGACCCAGTACTTC. It is translated as CASSHLGLGQETQYF.

J is TRBJ1-1 and V is TRBV28; weak D call: TRBD1 (5 bases). Trimming removed 2 bases at V and 5 bases at J, with 12 bases between. Germline CDR1 and CDR2: MDHEN and SYDVKM. This CDR3 is built from 14 residues. CDR3 coding DNA: TGTGCCAGCAGTTTAGGCCAGGGAGGAACTGAAGCTTTCTTT. Its translation: CASSLGQGGTEAFF.

V is TRBV7-2 and J is TRBJ2-5; TRBD2 matches 10 bases. With V trimmed by 1 base and J by 4 bases, 0 bases remained unmatched. CDR3 length: 14 residues. Germline V gene sequence: CDR1 SGHTA, CDR2 FQGNSA. CDR3 bases: TGTGCCAGCAGCTTAGTAGCGGGAGGAGAGACCCAGTACTTC. It translates to CASSLVAGGETQYF.

This chain links TRBV28 with TRBJ2-2, with D possibly being TRBD2 (5 bases). The V gene's germline CDR1 is MDHEN and CDR2 SYDVKM. The CDR3 is 15 residues long. The ends were cut back, 3 bases at V and 6 bases at J, with 14 bases in the middle. The CDR3 loop is CASSFLGSGPGELFF. The CDR3 DNA follows: TGTGCCAGCAGTTTTCTTGGGAGCGGCCCCGGGGAGCTGTTTTTT. The variable domain in full, with the rest retrieved from reference TRBV28 and TRBJ2-2, is DVKVTQSSRYLVKRTGEKVFLECVQDMDHENMFWYRQDPGLGLRLIYFSYDVKMKEKGDIPEGYSVSREKKERFSLILESASTNQTSMYLCASSFLGSGPGELFFGEGSRLTVL.

V gene TRBV6-2 or TRBV6-3 combines with J gene TRBJ2-1; 8 nucleotides match TRBD1. CDR1 MNHEY and CDR2 SVGEGT come from the germline V gene. Trimming cost V 5 bases and J 5 bases; bases outside gene matches: 8. The CDR3 loop spans 15 amino acids. The DNA for the CDR3 is TGTGCCAGCAGTCTGCAGGGGGCAAGGAACAATGAGCAGTTCTTC. Amino acid sequence: CASSLQGARNNEQFF.

This rearrangement joins TRBV3-1 (or the pseudogene TRBV3-2) to TRBJ2-7; the match to TRBD1 covers 9 bases. CDR1 and CDR2 from the germline V gene are LGHDT and YNNKEL (reference sequence). The V gene end was trimmed by 0 bases and the J gene end by 4 bases; junction bases not matched to a gene: 4. CDR3 length: 15 residues. The CDR3 loop reads CASSQDPQGAYEQYF. The CDR3 region has the DNA TGTGCCAGCAGCCAAGATCCACAGGGGGCATACGAGCAGTACTTC.

In this sample, this clone turned up a few times. V usage is TRBV7-9 and J usage is TRBJ1-5, with a tentative D call TRBD1 (6 bases). Trimming took off 3 bases at V and 4 bases at J, with 10 bases between the two ends. The CDR3 length is 14 residues. Germline CDR1 is SEHNR and CDR2 is FQNEAQ (reference sequence). CDR3 sequence reads: CASSFAGDNQPQHF. The DNA of the CDR3 is TGTGCCAGCAGCTTCGCAGGGGATAATCAGCCCCAGCATTTT. Together with reference TRBV7-9 and TRBJ1-5, the CDR3 gives the full variable domain: DTGVSQNPRHKITKRGQNVTFRCDPISEHNRLYWYRQTLGQGPEFLTYFQNEAQLEKSRLLSDRFSAERPKGSFSTLEIQRTEQGDSAMYLCASSFAGDNQPQHFGDGTRLSIL.

V and J are TRBV6-5 and TRBJ1-1; a possible D gene is TRBD1 (5 bases). CDR3 length: 13 residues. Deletions cut 6 bases from V and 0 bases from J, with 8 bases between. Germline V gene data show CDR1 as MNHEY and CDR2 as SVGAGI. This CDR3 reads CASRDRLNTEAFF. CDR3 coding DNA: TGTGCCAGCAGAGACAGATTGAACACTGAAGCTTTCTTT.

The chain joins TRBV7-3 to TRBJ2-3; D is possibly TRBD1 (5 bases). The germline V gene encodes CDR1 SGHTA and CDR2 FQGTGA. CDR3 length: 13 amino acids. V was shortened by 5 bases and J by 5 bases, with 11 bases between the two germline ends. The CDR3 coding sequence is TGTGCCAGCAGCGCAAACCAGGGAGATACGCAGTATTTT. It yields the protein CASSANQGDTQYF.

The table lists this clone with a count of one. At one boundary the junction diverges from the germline segment, which might be a read error. The rearrangement uses TRBV5-5 and TRBJ2-5; D unclear. The CDR3 has 15 residues. Per the germline V gene, CDR1 is SGHKS and CDR2 is YYEKEE (reference sequence). CDR3 nucleotide sequence: TGTGCCAGCATCTTGGGCATAGCCCTCCAAGAGACCCAGTACTTC. As protein: CASILGIALQETQYF. The variable domain in full, with the rest retrieved from reference TRBV5-5 and TRBJ2-5, is DAGVTQSPTHLIKTRGQQVTLRCSPISGHKSVSWYQQVLGQGPQFIFQYYEKEERGRGNFPDRFSARQFPNYSSELNVNALLLGDSALYLCASILGIALQETQYFGPGTRLLVL.

Only a few counts were recorded for this clone. The chain has TRBV6-6 and TRBJ2-7; 10 positions agree with TRBD2. Per the germline V gene, CDR1 is MNHNY and CDR2 is SVGAGI (reference sequence). The CDR3 is 17 amino acids. V shed 5 bases and J 6 bases; nucleotides not matched to a gene: 16. CDR3 loop: CASSLHSGLAGAREQYF. CDR3 bases: TGTGCCAGCAGTCTACACTCGGGTCTAGCGGGAGCCCGCGAGCAGTACTTC.

The chain joins TRBV6-5 to TRBJ2-7, with TRBD1 matching 10 bases. Per germline, CDR1 MNHEY and CDR2 SVGAGI. The CDR3 consists of 15 residues. J lost 4 bases, V lost 6 bases, and 9 bases had no gene match. CDR3 sequence reads: CASRDGTGATYEQYF. CDR3 in DNA: TGTGCCAGCAGAGATGGGACAGGGGCAACTTACGAGCAGTACTTC.

The chain has TRBV28 and TRBJ1-5; no reliable D call. The CDR3 loop spans 13 amino acids. Germline V gene data show CDR1 as MDHEN and CDR2 as SYDVKM. Trimming pared 6 bases from V and 2 bases from J, leaving 8 bases between. Here the CDR3 reads CASSELGNQPQHF. Here the CDR3 DNA reads TGTGCCAGCAGCGAGCTAGGCAATCAGCCCCAGCATTTT.

The V and J genes are TRBV6-6 and TRBJ1-6; a weak D match, TRBD1 (5 bases). Germline assignment: CDR1 MNHNY and CDR2 SVGAGI (reference sequence). The CDR3 is made up of 16 amino acids. V shed 5 bases and J shed 2 bases, with 13 bases lying between them. CDR3 DNA sequence: TGTGCCAGCAGTCCGGGCAAGGGGCCCTATAATTCACCCCTCCACTTT. It is translated as CASSPGKGPYNSPLHF.

The chain links TRBV12-3 or TRBV12-4 to TRBJ1-1; the match to TRBD1 covers 8 bases. V lost 4 bases and J lost 8; bases outside the gene matches: 6. This CDR3 comprises 13 residues. The CDR3 bases are TGTGCCAGCAGTTCCCACCGGACAGGGGAAGCTTTCTTT. Its translation: CASSSHRTGEAFF.

The chain has TRBV7-8 and TRBJ2-3; D is ambiguous. Trimming took 4 bases from V and 0 from J, leaving 14 bases between them. Germline values: CDR1 SGHVS, CDR2 FQNEAQ. The CDR3 extends over 16 amino acids. This CDR3 reads CASSSLGSVSTDTQYF. The DNA for the CDR3 is TGTGCCAGCAGCTCCCTAGGTTCCGTTAGCACAGATACGCAGTATTTT.